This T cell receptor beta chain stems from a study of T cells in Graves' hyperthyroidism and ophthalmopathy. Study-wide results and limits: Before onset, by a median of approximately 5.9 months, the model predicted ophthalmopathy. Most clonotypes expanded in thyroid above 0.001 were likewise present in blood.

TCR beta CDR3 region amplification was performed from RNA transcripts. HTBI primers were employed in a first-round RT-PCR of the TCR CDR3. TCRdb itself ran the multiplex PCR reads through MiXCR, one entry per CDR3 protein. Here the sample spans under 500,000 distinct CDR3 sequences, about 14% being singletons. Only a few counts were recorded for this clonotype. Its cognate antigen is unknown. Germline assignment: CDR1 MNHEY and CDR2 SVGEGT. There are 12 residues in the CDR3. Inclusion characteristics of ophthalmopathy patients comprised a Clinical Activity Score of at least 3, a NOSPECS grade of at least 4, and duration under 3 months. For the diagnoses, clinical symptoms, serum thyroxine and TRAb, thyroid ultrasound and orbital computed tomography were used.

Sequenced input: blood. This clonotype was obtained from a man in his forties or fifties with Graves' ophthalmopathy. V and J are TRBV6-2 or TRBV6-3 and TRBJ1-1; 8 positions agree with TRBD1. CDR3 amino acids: CAAGQGNTEAFF. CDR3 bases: TGTGCTGCTGGACAGGGGAACACTGAAGCTTTCTTT.